The source of this T cell receptor (beta chain) is a study of blood T cell repertoires in COVID-19. About the study: PBMCs, B-cell-depleted T cells, or T cells provided the cDNA or gDNA that made up the material.

Authors' data handling: Scientists estimated how many nucleated cells there were by amplifying reference gene primers. Sequencing used immunoSEQ multiplex PCR; TCRdb keeps in-frame clones, though not all of them. Clone size and V and J calls were adopted from that table, with D and trimming inferred from the DNA. The sample lists around 100,000 clones, 70% to 90% seen once, with about 4% in the top ten. This clonotype was obtained from an older woman with acute or convalescent COVID-19. The sequencing input was peripheral blood.

The CDR3 spells CAWSVLLGYTF. The DNA of the CDR3 is TGTGCCTGGAGTGTCCTACTAGGCTACACCTTC. The V gene is TRBV30, the J gene TRBJ1-2; no reliable D call. With 0 bases removed from V and 8 bases from J, the gap between germline ends came to 7 bases. Germline assignment: CDR1 GTSNPN and CDR2 SVGIG (reference sequence). The CDR3 is 11 amino acids.